Listed below are T cell receptor beta chains from one sample, sequenced in a study of cytomegalovirus exposure and HLA in healthy donors. Profiling relied on immunoSEQ multiplex PCR, and the TCRdb table lists in-frame clones only, not all of them. The sample carries 130,000 to 150,000 clones, over 60% recorded once. Sequencing was performed on PBMCs. Source of these receptors: a male donor in good health and CMV-seropositive. Each CDR3 is given with its conserved first and last residue. The D gene is left open where the match is weak. Clone size is stated in some rows and not others, as once, few, many or a class when expanded.

D gene: .; J gene: TRBJ2-1; clone size: .; V gene: TRBV27; CDR3 protein: CASSLVFAAQGGTYNEQFF; CDR3 DNA: TGTGCCAGCAGTTTAGTTTTCGCGGCGCAGGGTGGAACCTACAATGAGCAGTTCTTC
D gene: .; J gene: TRBJ2-7; clone size: .; V gene: TRBV25-1; CDR3 protein: CASSEYNQAYEQYF; CDR3 DNA: TGTGCCAGCAGTGAATATAATCAGGCCTACGAGCAGTACTTC
D gene: TRBD2; J gene: TRBJ2-1; clone size: .; V gene: TRBV9; CDR3 protein: CASSATSGRVNEQFF; CDR3 DNA: TGTGCCAGCAGCGCAACTAGCGGGAGAGTCAATGAGCAGTTCTTC
D gene: TRBD1; J gene: TRBJ1-2; clone size: .; V gene: TRBV11-1; CDR3 protein: CASSLRGQGYNYGYTF; CDR3 DNA: TGTGCCAGCAGCCTAAGAGGACAGGGTTATAACTATGGCTACACCTTC
D gene: .; J gene: TRBJ2-7; clone size: .; V gene: TRBV7-5; CDR3 protein: CARSPAPFLTQGGHEQYF; CDR3 DNA: TGTGCCAGAAGCCCGGCCCCCTTCCTAACTCAGGGTGGCCACGAGCAGTACTTC
D gene: .; J gene: TRBJ1-5; clone size: .; V gene: TRBV2; CDR3 protein: CASSRWEGQPQHF; CDR3 DNA: TGTGCCAGCAGTCGGTGGGAGGGTCAGCCCCAGCATTTT
D gene: .; J gene: TRBJ2-5; clone size: .; V gene: TRBV6-5; CDR3 protein: CASSSDRHQETQYF; CDR3 DNA: TGTGCCAGCAGTTCGGACAGACACCAAGAGACCCAGTACTTC
D gene: TRBD1; J gene: TRBJ1-2; clone size: .; V gene: TRBV7-9; CDR3 protein: CSSSLGGTDGYTF; CDR3 DNA: TGTTCCAGCAGCTTAGGGGGGACAGATGGCTACACCTTC
D gene: .; J gene: TRBJ2-5; clone size: .; V gene: TRBV6-5; CDR3 protein: CASKTGVRETQYF; CDR3 DNA: TGTGCCAGTAAGACAGGTGTTAGGGAGACCCAGTACTTC
D gene: .; J gene: TRBJ2-7; clone size: .; V gene: TRBV13; CDR3 protein: CASSPDTYEQYF; CDR3 DNA: TGTGCCAGCAGCCCGGACACCTACGAGCAGTACTTC
D gene: TRBD1; J gene: TRBJ2-1; clone size: .; V gene: TRBV29-1; CDR3 protein: CSVEWDRGSGNEQFF; CDR3 DNA: TGCAGCGTTGAATGGGACAGGGGTTCGGGCAATGAGCAGTTCTTC
D gene: TRBD2; J gene: TRBJ2-7; clone size: .; V gene: TRBV28; CDR3 protein: CASRAGTSNYEQYF; CDR3 DNA: TGTGCCAGCAGGGCCGGGACTAGCAACTACGAGCAGTACTTC
D gene: TRBD2; J gene: TRBJ2-1; clone size: .; V gene: TRBV9; CDR3 protein: CASSGLAGLNEQFF; CDR3 DNA: TGTGCCAGCAGCGGGCTAGCGGGGTTAAATGAGCAGTTCTTC
D gene: TRBD2; J gene: TRBJ2-3; clone size: .; V gene: TRBV9; CDR3 protein: CASSDAGGSDTQYF; CDR3 DNA: TGTGCCAGCAGCGATGCGGGAGGGTCAGATACGCAGTATTTT
D gene: TRBD1; J gene: TRBJ2-3; clone size: .; V gene: TRBV25-1; CDR3 protein: CASTFTGGDTQYF; CDR3 DNA: TGTGCCAGCACTTTTACAGGGGGTGATACGCAGTATTTT
D gene: TRBD1; J gene: TRBJ2-7; clone size: .; V gene: TRBV5-6; CDR3 protein: CASSGGQGGDEQYF; CDR3 DNA: TGTGCCAGCAGCGGCGGACAGGGAGGCGACGAGCAGTACTTC
D gene: .; J gene: TRBJ2-5; clone size: .; V gene: TRBV19; CDR3 protein: CASSIAVLETQYF; CDR3 DNA: TGTGCCAGTAGTATAGCAGTCCTGGAGACCCAGTACTTC
D gene: .; J gene: TRBJ1-1; clone size: few; V gene: TRBV13; CDR3 protein: CASTEGTVNTEAFF; CDR3 DNA: TGTGCCAGCACGGAGGGGACGGTGAACACTGAAGCTTTCTTT
D gene: .; J gene: TRBJ1-4; clone size: .; V gene: TRBV6-5; CDR3 protein: CAPVSNEKLFF; CDR3 DNA: TGTGCCCCAGTTTCTAATGAAAAACTGTTTTTT
D gene: TRBD1; J gene: TRBJ1-5; clone size: .; V gene: TRBV30; CDR3 protein: CAWGTGGGGQPQHF; CDR3 DNA: TGTGCCTGGGGGACAGGGGGTGGGGGACAGCCCCAGCATTTT
D gene: .; J gene: TRBJ1-1; clone size: .; V gene: TRBV29-1; CDR3 protein: CSVELLRLDTEAFF; CDR3 DNA: TGCAGCGTTGAACTACTCAGGCTTGACACTGAAGCTTTCTTT
D gene: TRBD1; J gene: TRBJ1-5; clone size: .; V gene: TRBV5-8; CDR3 protein: CASSLGQGGNQPQHF; CDR3 DNA: TGTGCCAGCAGCTTGGGACAGGGGGGCAATCAGCCCCAGCATTTT
D gene: .; J gene: TRBJ2-7; clone size: .; V gene: TRBV27; CDR3 protein: CASSPLRLGGGGLGYEQYF; CDR3 DNA: TGTGCCAGCAGTCCGCTCCGGTTGGGCGGGGGCGGCCTTGGGTACGAGCAGTACTTC
D gene: TRBD1; J gene: TRBJ1-1; clone size: .; V gene: TRBV4-1; CDR3 protein: CASSQPPGQGSGAEAFF; CDR3 DNA: TGCGCCAGCAGCCAGCCCCCGGGACAGGGATCCGGGGCTGAAGCTTTCTTT
D gene: .; J gene: TRBJ1-2; clone size: .; V gene: TRBV28; CDR3 protein: CASRGPIYGYTF; CDR3 DNA: TGTGCCAGCAGGGGGCCGATCTATGGCTACACCTTC
D gene: .; J gene: TRBJ2-2; clone size: .; V gene: TRBV2; CDR3 protein: CASSEVGSENTGELFF; CDR3 DNA: TGTGCCAGCAGTGAGGTCGGCAGCGAGAACACCGGGGAGCTGTTTTTT
D gene: TRBD1; J gene: TRBJ1-1; clone size: .; V gene: TRBV28; CDR3 protein: CASSLPNRGHRTEAFF; CDR3 DNA: TGTGCCAGCAGTTTACCCAACAGGGGGCATAGGACTGAAGCTTTCTTT
D gene: TRBD2; J gene: TRBJ2-7; clone size: .; V gene: TRBV6-1; CDR3 protein: CASSGQTSGSEQYF; CDR3 DNA: TGTGCCAGCAGTGGTCAGACTAGCGGGAGCGAGCAGTACTTC
D gene: TRBD1; J gene: TRBJ2-3; clone size: .; V gene: TRBV19; CDR3 protein: CASSIPGQGSDTQYF; CDR3 DNA: TGTGCCAGTAGTATACCGGGACAGGGTTCAGATACGCAGTATTTT
D gene: .; J gene: TRBJ2-7; clone size: .; V gene: TRBV6-5; CDR3 protein: CASSYSAGPSYEQYF; CDR3 DNA: TGTGCCAGCAGTTACTCTGCGGGACCCTCTTACGAGCAGTACTTC
D gene: .; J gene: TRBJ1-2; clone size: .; V gene: TRBV7-9; CDR3 protein: CASSFSGRVYGYTF; CDR3 DNA: TGTGCCAGCAGCTTTAGTGGCAGGGTCTATGGCTACACCTTC
D gene: TRBD1; J gene: TRBJ2-3; clone size: .; V gene: TRBV5-6; CDR3 protein: CASSLFRDSYTDTQYF; CDR3 DNA: TGTGCCAGCAGCTTGTTCCGGGACAGCTACACAGATACGCAGTATTTT
D gene: .; J gene: TRBJ2-7; clone size: .; V gene: TRBV28; CDR3 protein: CASSLRGLEQYF; CDR3 DNA: TGTGCCAGCAGTTTAAGAGGGCTCGAGCAGTACTTC
D gene: TRBD2; J gene: TRBJ2-7; clone size: .; V gene: TRBV2; CDR3 protein: CASSDGASGGYEQYF; CDR3 DNA: TGTGCCAGCAGTGACGGAGCTAGCGGGGGCTACGAGCAGTACTTC
D gene: TRBD2; J gene: TRBJ2-5; clone size: .; V gene: TRBV7-3; CDR3 protein: CASSANFGLAETQYF; CDR3 DNA: TGTGCCAGCAGCGCCAACTTCGGACTAGCGGAGACCCAGTACTTC
D gene: TRBD1; J gene: TRBJ1-1; clone size: .; V gene: TRBV6-5; CDR3 protein: CASSYWGQGMNTEAFF; CDR3 DNA: TGTGCCAGCAGTTACTGGGGACAGGGGATGAACACTGAAGCTTTCTTT
D gene: TRBD1; J gene: TRBJ1-1; clone size: few; V gene: TRBV7-3; CDR3 protein: CASSAGPATGPNTEAFF; CDR3 DNA: TGTGCCAGCAGCGCGGGTCCCGCGACAGGGCCGAACACTGAAGCTTTCTTT
D gene: TRBD2; J gene: TRBJ2-3; clone size: .; V gene: TRBV27; CDR3 protein: CASKLAGGDTQYF; CDR3 DNA: TGTGCCAGCAAGCTAGCGGGAGGGGATACGCAGTATTTT
D gene: TRBD2; J gene: TRBJ2-7; clone size: .; V gene: TRBV2; CDR3 protein: CASSEPLLAGGGEQYF; CDR3 DNA: TGTGCCAGCAGTGAACCCCTTCTAGCGGGGGGCGGCGAGCAGTACTTC
D gene: .; J gene: TRBJ1-5; clone size: .; V gene: TRBV19; CDR3 protein: CASSPQTDSNQPQHF; CDR3 DNA: TGTGCCAGTAGTCCCCAGACAGATAGCAATCAGCCCCAGCATTTT
D gene: TRBD1; J gene: TRBJ2-5; clone size: .; V gene: TRBV6-5; CDR3 protein: CASSYRGRETQYF; CDR3 DNA: TGTGCCAGCAGTTACAGGGGGCGGGAGACCCAGTACTTC
D gene: TRBD1; J gene: TRBJ2-7; clone size: .; V gene: TRBV6-5; CDR3 protein: CASSYSGETGTF; CDR3 DNA: TGTGCCAGCAGTTACTCGGGCGAGACAGGGACCTTC
D gene: .; J gene: TRBJ1-5; clone size: .; V gene: TRBV6-1; CDR3 protein: CASSERTSNNQPQHF; CDR3 DNA: TGTGCCAGCAGTGAAAGAACTTCTAACAATCAGCCCCAGCATTTT
D gene: .; J gene: TRBJ1-5; clone size: .; V gene: TRBV29-1; CDR3 protein: CSVGGGRQVLNQPQHF; CDR3 DNA: TGCAGCGTTGGGGGGGGACGACAGGTGCTCAATCAGCCCCAGCATTTT
D gene: TRBD1; J gene: TRBJ2-7; clone size: .; V gene: TRBV7-9; CDR3 protein: CASSPGTGNNYEQYF; CDR3 DNA: TGTGCCAGCAGCCCCGGGACAGGAAACAACTACGAGCAGTACTTC